Described below is a single T cell receptor beta chain sequence and its context. Its antigen is not known. The naive CD8 population came from CD45RO-negative cells selected for CCR7, without terminally differentiated effector memory CD45RA+ cells. Sequencing was performed with immunoSEQ multiplex PCR; in TCRdb, only in-frame clones are kept and a portion is missing. This sample has millions of clones; roughly 91% occur once, and the top ten carry around 1.7%. V lost 8 bases, J lost 5 bases, and 11 bases stayed unmatched. The CDR3 sequence is 14 residues long. Germline values: CDR1 MNHEY, CDR2 SVGAGI. This specimen belongs to a study of shared clonotypes between healthy human individuals. Study results and caveats: The naive CD4 repertoires of several donors were compared, and around 5% of clonotypes were shared.

This clonotype was sampled from a man younger than 35 in good health. Some clones in this sample may be carry-over from other donors' samples. Sequenced: naive CD8+ T cells from PBMCs. The rearrangement joins TRBV6-5 to TRBJ2-7, with 8 bases lining up with TRBD1. CDR3 sequence reads: CASASLTGDDEQYF. The CDR3 DNA is TGTGCCAGCGCATCCTTGACAGGGGATGACGAGCAGTACTTC.